This T cell receptor (beta chain) was retrieved from a study of regulatory T cells in long-lasting Graves disease. Arm-PCR of CDR3 regions and iRepertoire HTBI primers were used to build TCR beta libraries. A single record per CDR3 protein comes from TCRdb applying MiXCR to the multiplex PCR reads. The data hold over 450,000 distinct CDR3 sequences, with around 12% observed a single time. Trimming cost V 6 bases and J 7 bases, with 13 bases left between them. Germline V gene data show CDR1 as MDHEN and CDR2 as SYDVKM. CDR3 size: 13 residues. This clonotype was observed a few times. The time point here: newly diagnosed GD, antithyroid drugs for less than 3 months. Following extraction of RNA from PBMCs, that RNA was used to make the TCR library. Criteria from the American Thyroid Association guidelines were applied to diagnose Graves' disease. A further study also used this sample, focusing on T cells in Graves' hyperthyroidism and ophthalmopathy.

The source of this sequence is a woman aged 25-40 years with Graves disease. Sequencing used peripheral blood mononuclear cells (PBMCs), obtained at new diagnosis, from a patient treated with antithyroid drugs. This chain joins TRBV28 and TRBJ1-5; D is undetermined. This CDR3 reads CASRWGRDQPQHF. The CDR3 bases are TGTGCCAGCAGGTGGGGTCGCGACCAGCCCCAGCATTTT.